The source of this TCR beta chain is a study of blood T cell repertoires in COVID-19. Study details: Material from acute and convalescent COVID-19 was sourced from the United States, Italy and Spain. Sample material is recorded as cDNA or gDNA derived from T cells, B-cell-depleted T cells, or PBMCs.

How the authors handled the data: How many nucleated cells were present was estimated from reference gene primer amplification. Sequencing was performed with immunoSEQ multiplex PCR; in TCRdb, only in-frame clones are kept and a portion is missing. V, J and clone size derive from that table, while D and trimming were established from the DNA sequence. This table holds over 85,000 clones, about 86% found once. The germline V gene has CDR1 MDHEN and CDR2 SYDVKM. Trimming stripped 6 bases from V and 5 bases from J, with 14 bases between. This CDR3 is built from 15 residues. The chain carries TRBV28 and TRBJ1-6; D is possibly TRBD1 (6 bases). This clonotype was obtained from a human donor in a cohort sampled during active COVID-19. Sample: peripheral blood. As DNA, the CDR3 is TGTGCCAGCAGCCTTAAGGGGGTCAATAATTCACCCCTCCACTTT. It translates to CASSLKGVNNSPLHF.